A selection of T cell receptor beta chains follows, all from one sample in a study of CD8 T cells in Susac syndrome. TCRdb fed the immunoSEQ multiplex PCR reads into MiXCR, producing one record per CDR3 protein. The sample holds 95,000 to 150,000 distinct CDR3 sequences; 85% to 95% are singletons and the top ten take around 0.28%. Sequencing was performed on CD8+ T cells from PBMCs. Receptors originate from a human donor with Susac syndrome. The CDR3 runs from the conserved cysteine through the conserved F or W. Fields, in order: D gene, clone size, V gene, J gene, CDR3 DNA, CDR3 protein. D genes are given only for firm matches. Where a row states a size, it is once, few, many or the class of an expanded clone; other rows omit it.

d_call: -
clone_size: -
v_call: TRBV3-1
j_call: TRBJ2-7
cdr3_nt: TGTGCCAGCAGCCAAGAGGGCAGGCTTGCCTACGAGCAGTACTTC
cdr3_aa: CASSQEGRLAYEQYF

d_call: -
clone_size: -
v_call: TRBV19
j_call: TRBJ1-6
cdr3_nt: TGTGCCAGTAGTCAAGCAGATAATTCACCCCTCCACTTT
cdr3_aa: CASSQADNSPLHF

d_call: -
clone_size: -
v_call: TRBV9
j_call: TRBJ1-2
cdr3_nt: TGTGCCAGCAGCGTCGACTTCTATGGCTACACCTTC
cdr3_aa: CASSVDFYGYTF

d_call: -
clone_size: -
v_call: TRBV29-1
j_call: TRBJ1-5
cdr3_nt: TGCAGCGTTGGGGGAGAACTTAGCAATCAGCCCCAGCATTTT
cdr3_aa: CSVGGELSNQPQHF

d_call: TRBD2
clone_size: -
v_call: TRBV20-1
j_call: TRBJ2-5
cdr3_nt: TGCAGTGCTAGAGATGGGGAGGGAAGTCGGAAGACCCAGTACTTC
cdr3_aa: CSARDGEGSRKTQYF

d_call: TRBD1
clone_size: -
v_call: TRBV5-1
j_call: TRBJ1-1
cdr3_nt: TGCGCCAGCAGCTTTACAGGGGCGCTGAACACTGAAGCTTTCTTT
cdr3_aa: CASSFTGALNTEAFF

d_call: -
clone_size: once
v_call: TRBV7-8
j_call: TRBJ2-1
cdr3_nt: TGTGCCTCCGGGAGGACAGGGAACAATGAGCAGTTCTTC
cdr3_aa: CASGRTGNNEQFF

d_call: TRBD2
clone_size: -
v_call: TRBV7-7
j_call: TRBJ2-5
cdr3_nt: TGTGCCAGCAGCTTAGGGCCGGGGGGGCTTGAGACCCAGTACTTC
cdr3_aa: CASSLGPGGLETQYF

d_call: -
clone_size: -
v_call: TRBV7-9
j_call: TRBJ2-5
cdr3_nt: TGTGCCAGCAGGGCGGGTCCCCAAGAGACCCAGTACTTC
cdr3_aa: CASRAGPQETQYF

d_call: -
clone_size: -
v_call: TRBV25-1
j_call: TRBJ2-3
cdr3_nt: TGTGCCAGCAGTGGGCCGACGTACACAGATACGCAGTATTTT
cdr3_aa: CASSGPTYTDTQYF

d_call: -
clone_size: -
v_call: TRBV25-1
j_call: TRBJ1-2
cdr3_nt: TGTGCCAGCAGTGAGGGGGGCGCGGGCTACACCTTC
cdr3_aa: CASSEGGAGYTF

d_call: -
clone_size: -
v_call: TRBV3-1
j_call: TRBJ1-2
cdr3_nt: TGTGCCAGCAGCCAATACTCAGGCCCCTGGGGAGGCTACACCTTC
cdr3_aa: CASSQYSGPWGGYTF

d_call: TRBD1
clone_size: -
v_call: TRBV13
j_call: TRBJ2-7
cdr3_nt: TGTGCCAGCAGCCTGACAGGGACGTCCTACGAGCAGTACTTC
cdr3_aa: CASSLTGTSYEQYF

d_call: -
clone_size: once
v_call: TRBV7-6
j_call: TRBJ2-5
cdr3_nt: TGTGCCAGCAGCTCCGACCAGGGTAGGGCTGAGACCCAGTACTTC
cdr3_aa: CASSSDQGRAETQYF

d_call: -
clone_size: -
v_call: TRBV4-2
j_call: TRBJ2-5
cdr3_nt: TGTGCCAGCAGCCACCCTGCCGACCCCGGGGAGACCCAGTACTTC
cdr3_aa: CASSHPADPGETQYF

d_call: TRBD2
clone_size: -
v_call: TRBV6-2/TRBV6-3
j_call: TRBJ2-5
cdr3_nt: TGTGCCAGCAGTTTAGCGGGGGGAATAGAGACCCAGTACTTC
cdr3_aa: CASSLAGGIETQYF

d_call: -
clone_size: -
v_call: TRBV5-1
j_call: TRBJ2-7
cdr3_nt: TGCGCCAGCGGTACACAAATTAACTCCTACGAGCAGTACTTC
cdr3_aa: CASGTQINSYEQYF

d_call: -
clone_size: -
v_call: TRBV7-8
j_call: TRBJ2-5
cdr3_nt: TGTGCCAGCAGCTTGGCTGGATTCGAAGAGACCCAGTACTTC
cdr3_aa: CASSLAGFEETQYF

d_call: -
clone_size: -
v_call: TRBV4-3
j_call: TRBJ1-1
cdr3_nt: TGCGCCAGCAGCCGAGTGGGAACTGAAGCTTTCTTT
cdr3_aa: CASSRVGTEAFF

d_call: TRBD1
clone_size: few
v_call: TRBV27
j_call: TRBJ2-7
cdr3_nt: TGTGCCAGCAGTGCCGGGACAGGGTCCTACGAGCAGTACTTC
cdr3_aa: CASSAGTGSYEQYF

d_call: -
clone_size: -
v_call: TRBV28
j_call: TRBJ1-1
cdr3_nt: TGTGCCAGCAATGAGGGAGGGACTGAAGCTTTCTTT
cdr3_aa: CASNEGGTEAFF

d_call: TRBD2
clone_size: -
v_call: TRBV7-8
j_call: TRBJ2-7
cdr3_nt: TGTGCCAGCAGCCCCGCGGGGGGGGACGAGCAGTACTTC
cdr3_aa: CASSPAGGDEQYF

d_call: TRBD1
clone_size: -
v_call: TRBV20-1
j_call: TRBJ2-5
cdr3_nt: TGCAGTGCTAGAGCCGTAGTTCGGGACAGGTTTCAAGAGACCCAGTACTTC
cdr3_aa: CSARAVVRDRFQETQYF

d_call: TRBD2
clone_size: -
v_call: TRBV9
j_call: TRBJ2-7
cdr3_nt: TGTGCCAGCAGCGTAGGGCCTAGCGGTACCCACGAGCAGTACTTC
cdr3_aa: CASSVGPSGTHEQYF

d_call: -
clone_size: -
v_call: TRBV12-3/TRBV12-4
j_call: TRBJ2-5
cdr3_nt: TGTGCCAGCAGTTTATATCAGGGTCTAGAGACCCAGTACTTC
cdr3_aa: CASSLYQGLETQYF

d_call: -
clone_size: -
v_call: TRBV3-1
j_call: TRBJ2-7
cdr3_nt: TGTGCCAGCAGCCAAGTAGGAGACCCCTACGAGCAGTACTTC
cdr3_aa: CASSQVGDPYEQYF